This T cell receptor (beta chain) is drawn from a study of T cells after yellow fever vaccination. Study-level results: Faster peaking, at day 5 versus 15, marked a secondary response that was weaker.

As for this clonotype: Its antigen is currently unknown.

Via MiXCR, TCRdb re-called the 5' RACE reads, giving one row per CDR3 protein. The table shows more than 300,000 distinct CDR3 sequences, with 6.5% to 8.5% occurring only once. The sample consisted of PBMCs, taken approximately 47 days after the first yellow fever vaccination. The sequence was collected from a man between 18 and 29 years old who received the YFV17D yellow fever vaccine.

This CDR3 is CASSRLLSAQETQYF. In DNA, the CDR3 is TGCGCCAGCAGCCGACTTCTTAGCGCACAAGAGACCCAGTACTTC. The chain has TRBV4-3 and TRBJ2-5; possibly TRBD2 for D (5 bases). CDR3 size: 15 residues. CDR1 is LGHNA and CDR2 is YSLEER in the germline V gene. V lost 4 bases to trimming and J lost 2 bases, with 14 bases between them.